Sequencing of this T cell receptor (beta chain) was carried out in a study of CD8 T cells in ankylosing spondylitis. Study-wide points: Prior literature has documented some motif variants in synovial fluid and blood from reactive arthritis. Clones that were linked to disease were CD8+ and were relatively rare in peripheral blood.

Germline trimming cut 7 bases from V and 8 bases from J; bases unmatched to any gene: 17. Per germline, CDR1 SQVTM and CDR2 ANQGSEA. The CDR3 covers 16 residues. TCRdb redid the calling of the 5' RACE reads with MiXCR, one entry per CDR3 protein. This sample has about 220,000 distinct CDR3 sequences; around 25% occur once, and the top ten carry about 6.9%. For this clonotype: What it binds is unknown.

Sequencing input: blood, either unsorted or a sorted T cell fraction (not recorded which). The origin of this receptor is a male donor with ankylosing spondylitis or in good health (not recorded which). The chain has TRBV29-1 and TRBJ2-1; 10 bases map to TRBD2. The CDR3 loop is CSAERPLAGDQDEQFF. The DNA for the CDR3 is TGCAGCGCCGAGAGGCCCCTAGCGGGAGACCAGGATGAGCAGTTCTTC.